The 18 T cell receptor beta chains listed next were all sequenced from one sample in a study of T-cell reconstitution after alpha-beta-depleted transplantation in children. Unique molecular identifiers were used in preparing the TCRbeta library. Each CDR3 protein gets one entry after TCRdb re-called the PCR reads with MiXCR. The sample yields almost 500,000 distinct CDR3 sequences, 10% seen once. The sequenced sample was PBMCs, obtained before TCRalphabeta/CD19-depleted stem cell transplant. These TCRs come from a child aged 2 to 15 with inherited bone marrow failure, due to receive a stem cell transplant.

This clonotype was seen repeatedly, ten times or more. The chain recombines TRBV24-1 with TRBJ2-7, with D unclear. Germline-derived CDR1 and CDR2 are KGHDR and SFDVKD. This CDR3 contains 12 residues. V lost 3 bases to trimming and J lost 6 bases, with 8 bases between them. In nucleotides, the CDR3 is TGTGCCACCAGTGATCTCTCGGGCGAGCAGTACTTC. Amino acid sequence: CATSDLSGEQYF.

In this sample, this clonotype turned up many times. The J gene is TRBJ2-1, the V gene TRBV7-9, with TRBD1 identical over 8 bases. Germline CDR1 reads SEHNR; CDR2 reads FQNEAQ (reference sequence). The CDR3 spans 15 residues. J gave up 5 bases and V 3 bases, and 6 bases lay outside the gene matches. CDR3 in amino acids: CASSFLGTGNNEQFF. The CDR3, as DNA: TGTGCCAGCAGCTTCCTCGGGACAGGTAACAATGAGCAGTTCTTC.

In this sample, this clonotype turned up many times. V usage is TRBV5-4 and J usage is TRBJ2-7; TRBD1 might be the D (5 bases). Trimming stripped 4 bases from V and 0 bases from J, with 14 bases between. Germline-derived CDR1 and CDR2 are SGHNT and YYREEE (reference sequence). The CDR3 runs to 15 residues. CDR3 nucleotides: TGTGCCAGCAGCCCAAAGACAGACAACTCCTACGAGCAGTACTTC. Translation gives CASSPKTDNSYEQYF.

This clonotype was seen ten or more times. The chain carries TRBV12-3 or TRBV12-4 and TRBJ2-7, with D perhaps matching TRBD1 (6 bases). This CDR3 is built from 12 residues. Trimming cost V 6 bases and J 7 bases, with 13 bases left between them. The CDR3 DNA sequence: TGTGCCAGCAGCGGACAGCGGAGGGAGCAGTACTTC. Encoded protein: CASSGQRREQYF.

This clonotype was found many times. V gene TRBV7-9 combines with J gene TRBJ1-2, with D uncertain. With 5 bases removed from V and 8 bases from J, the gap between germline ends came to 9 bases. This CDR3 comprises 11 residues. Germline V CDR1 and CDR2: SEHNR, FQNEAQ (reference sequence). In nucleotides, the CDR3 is TGTGCCAGCAGCCCGGATGTGGGCTACACCTTC. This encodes CASSPDVGYTF.

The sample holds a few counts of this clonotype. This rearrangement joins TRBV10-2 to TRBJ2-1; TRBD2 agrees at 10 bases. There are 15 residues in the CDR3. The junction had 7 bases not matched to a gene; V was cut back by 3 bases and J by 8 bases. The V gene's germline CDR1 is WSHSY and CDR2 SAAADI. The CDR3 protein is CASSELAGGGYEQFF. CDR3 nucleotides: TGCGCCAGCAGTGAATTAGCGGGAGGAGGGTATGAGCAGTTCTTC.

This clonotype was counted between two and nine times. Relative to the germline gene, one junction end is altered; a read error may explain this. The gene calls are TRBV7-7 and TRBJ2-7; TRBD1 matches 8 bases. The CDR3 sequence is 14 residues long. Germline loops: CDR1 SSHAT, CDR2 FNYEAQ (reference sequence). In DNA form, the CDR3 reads TGTGCTAGCAGCCCCAGGACAGGGTCGACCGAGCAGTACTTC. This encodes CASSPRTGSTEQYF.

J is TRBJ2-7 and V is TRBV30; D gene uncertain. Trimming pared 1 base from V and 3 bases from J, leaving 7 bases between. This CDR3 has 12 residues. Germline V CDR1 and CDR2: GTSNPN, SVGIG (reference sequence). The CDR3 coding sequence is TGTGCCTGGAGTGACAGCCTCTACGAGCAGTACTTC. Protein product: CAWSDSLYEQYF.

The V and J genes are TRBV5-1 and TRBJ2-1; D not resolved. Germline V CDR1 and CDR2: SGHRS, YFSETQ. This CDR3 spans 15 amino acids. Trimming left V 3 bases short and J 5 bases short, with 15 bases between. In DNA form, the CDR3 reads TGCGCCAGCAGCTGGACGGCTGGCCCGAACAATGAGCAGTTCTTC. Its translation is CASSWTAGPNNEQFF.

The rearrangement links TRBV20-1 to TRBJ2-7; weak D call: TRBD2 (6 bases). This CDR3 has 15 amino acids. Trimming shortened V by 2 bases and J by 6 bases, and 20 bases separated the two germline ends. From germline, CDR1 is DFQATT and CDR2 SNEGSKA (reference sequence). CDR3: CSARSRGGKLGEQYF. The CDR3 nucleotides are TGCAGTGCTAGATCACGGGGCGGGAAATTAGGCGAGCAGTACTTC.

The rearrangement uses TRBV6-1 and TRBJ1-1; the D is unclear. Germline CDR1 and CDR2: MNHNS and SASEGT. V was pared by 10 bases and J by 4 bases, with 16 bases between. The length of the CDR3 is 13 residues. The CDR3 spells CAIRVGAGTEAFF. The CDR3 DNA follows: TGTGCCATCCGGGTGGGCGCGGGCACTGAAGCTTTCTTT.

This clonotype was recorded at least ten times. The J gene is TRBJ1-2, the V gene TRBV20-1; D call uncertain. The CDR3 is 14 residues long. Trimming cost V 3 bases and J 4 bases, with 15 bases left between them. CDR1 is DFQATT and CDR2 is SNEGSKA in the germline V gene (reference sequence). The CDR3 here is CSARDPREAYGYTF. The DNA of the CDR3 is TGCAGTGCTAGGGACCCACGGGAGGCCTATGGCTACACCTTC.

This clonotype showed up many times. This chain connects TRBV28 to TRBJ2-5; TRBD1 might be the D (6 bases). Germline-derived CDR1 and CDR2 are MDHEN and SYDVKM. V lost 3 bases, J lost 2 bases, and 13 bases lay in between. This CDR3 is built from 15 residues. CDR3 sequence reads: CASSFGGYLQETQYF. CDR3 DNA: TGTGCCAGCAGTTTTGGGGGCTACCTTCAAGAGACCCAGTACTTC.

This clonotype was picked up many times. The CDR3 bases are TGCGCCAGCAGCCTAACCCGGGACAGCCTCACCCTGGGCGAGCAGTACTTC. Translated, it gives CASSLTRDSLTLGEQYF. V usage is TRBV5-1 and J usage is TRBJ2-7, with 7 bases aligning to TRBD1. The CDR3 is made up of 17 amino acids. Per the germline V gene, CDR1 is SGHRS and CDR2 is YFSETQ. The junction had 19 bases not matched to a gene; V was cut back by 4 bases and J by 6 bases.

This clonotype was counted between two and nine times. This chain's CDR3 is CASSLQGGAVGETQYF. Here the CDR3 DNA reads TGTGCCAGCAGCTTGCAAGGGGGCGCGGTGGGAGAGACCCAGTACTTC. The chain couples TRBV7-8 to TRBJ2-5; 7 positions agree with TRBD1. Germline V lookup: CDR1 SGHVS, CDR2 FQNEAQ. The CDR3 sequence is 16 residues long. The V gene end was trimmed by 3 bases and the J gene end by 4 bases; junction bases not matched to a gene: 11.

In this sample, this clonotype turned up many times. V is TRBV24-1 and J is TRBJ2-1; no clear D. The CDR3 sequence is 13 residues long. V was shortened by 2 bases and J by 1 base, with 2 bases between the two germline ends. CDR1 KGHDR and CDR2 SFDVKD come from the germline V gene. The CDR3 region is CATSDSSYNEQFF. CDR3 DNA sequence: TGTGCCACCAGTGATTCTTCCTACAATGAGCAGTTCTTC.

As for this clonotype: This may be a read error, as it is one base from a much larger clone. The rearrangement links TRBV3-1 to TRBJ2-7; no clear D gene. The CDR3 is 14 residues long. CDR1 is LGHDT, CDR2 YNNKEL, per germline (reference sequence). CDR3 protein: CATSQAGLVYEQYF. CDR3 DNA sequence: TGTGCCACCAGCCAAGCTGGGCTAGTCTACGAGCAGTACTTC.

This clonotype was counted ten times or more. The chain's CDR3 is CASSLYIGELFF. The CDR3 bases are TGTGCCAGCAGCCTATACATCGGGGAGCTGTTTTTT. The genes are TRBV6-1 and TRBJ2-2; D gene unclear. The CDR3 covers 12 residues. Trimming left V 6 bases short and J 7 bases short, with 9 bases between. In germline, CDR1 is MNHNS, CDR2 SASEGT.